The T cell receptor beta chain under discussion was sequenced for a study of Ad26.COV2.S vaccination and SARS-CoV-2 variants (dated by TCRdb to about 2021). The study in broad terms: Vaccine-arm donors were drawn from COV1001, a multicentre, randomized, double-blind, placebo-controlled phase I-IIa trial of Ad26.COV2.S in healthy adults. TCRbeta repertoire sequencing was used to assess the specificity and breadth of SARS-CoV-2-reactive T cell receptors after Ad26.COV2.S vaccination. Throughout the experiments and outcome assessment, investigators stayed blinded to trial group allocation. Ad26.COV2.S was given intramuscularly at 5x10^10 or 1x10^11 viral particles, as a single shot or as two shots 56 days apart. Trial participants were randomized into five groups of five: low-dose or high-dose Ad26.COV2.S given once or twice, or placebo on both occasions. The TCR-sequenced set comprised approximately 32 samples: about 19 Ad26.COV2.S vaccine recipients, 5 placebo recipients and 8 SARS-CoV-2 convalescent individuals. Overall study results and their limits: The study was not powered for comparison of responses between vaccine doses or regimens. Non-spike TCR breadth was comparable between vaccine and placebo recipients, consistent with the vaccine containing only spike. After vaccination, substantial breadth of spike-specific CD8+ and CD4+ T cell responses was reported. The authors noted that the TCR breadth and depth analyses may have underestimated total T cell responses. Compared with placebo recipients, Ad26.COV2.S recipients showed higher spike-specific TCR breadth (P = 0.0014).

CDR1 MDHEN and CDR2 SYDVKM were looked up in the germline V gene. The CDR3, cysteine through phenylalanine, is 14 amino acids long. The only DNA kept is the CDR3, 42 bases in frame from the first base. V is reduced by 7 bases and J by 3 bases, leaving a spacing of 14 bases between them. The treatment or condition label here, explained by the study, means: approximately 18 received Ad26.COV2.S at low or high dose, single or two shots; 5 received placebo; per-sample allocation not given. For vaccine and placebo recipients, the sequenced repertoires came from samples collected on day 63 after the first injection. Cohort 1b enrolled 20 to 30 adults aged 18-55 years at a single site in Boston, USA, between 29 July and 7 August 2020. Ad26.COV2.S consisted of a replication-incompetent adenovirus type 26 vector by which a prefusion-stabilized SARS-CoV-2 spike protein from the original Wuhan strain was expressed.

To note about this clone: Its cognate antigen has yet to be identified. No much larger clonotype is one base removed from it; base qualities were not supplied.

TCRbeta CDR3 regions were sequenced with the immunoSEQ Assay. After extraction, genomic DNA underwent amplification by bias-controlled multiplex PCR, followed by high-throughput sequencing. From the authors' description of their analysis: To quantify the absolute abundance of every unique TCRbeta CDR3 region, sequences were collapsed and filtered. Usable DNA was measured by amplifying reference genes present in all nucleated cells, and TCRbeta template counts were normalized to that usable DNA to estimate T cell fraction. Repertoire TCRs were annotated as SARS-CoV-2-specific by exact matching of V gene, CDR3 amino acid sequence and J gene to a known reactive TCR set. The reference SARS-CoV-2 TCR set was derived from MIRA and filtered for enrichment in COVID-19-positive ImmuneCODE repertoires, a step that removed public or cross-reactive TCRs. Using the MIRA antigens, annotated TCRs were further analysed by specific ORF or by position within an ORF. Breadth was defined as the number of annotated unique rearrangements divided by the total number of unique productive rearrangements, and depth was defined as the summed frequency of the annotated unique rearrangements. Two-sided Wilcoxon rank-sum tests were used to compare TCR breadth between groups. TCRdb limited this immuneACCESS table to in-frame rearrangements with V and J called. A share of clones is missing; checked studies link under half to unresolved V genes, and the rest is unexplained. The DNA was the basis for D and trimming; V, J and clone size are from that table. For this sample the table gives over 400,000 clones, of which around 92% were detected only once. The ten largest clones take up about 1.7% of the sample.

The sample here was peripheral blood, taken in a trial of Ad26.COV2.S vaccine versus placebo. Recombination connected TRBV28 to TRBJ2-3; a weak D assignment points to TRBD2 (5 bases agree). The receptor was derived from a person between 18 and 65 years old who received the Ad26.COV2.S COVID-19 vaccine or a placebo. The CDR3 corresponds to CASIGGWATDTQYF. In nucleotide form, the sequence is TGTGCCAGCATAGGAGGTTGGGCTACAGATACGCAGTATTTT.